The T cell receptor beta chain described here comes from a study of technical replicates of blood from a handful of donors. The V gene's germline CDR1 is LGHNT and CDR2 FRNRAP. V lost 5 bases, J lost 5 bases, and 8 bases stayed unmatched. This CDR3 region has 15 residues. Libraries were prepared by immunoSEQ multiplex PCR; TCRdb keeps only in-frame clonotypes and omits some of them. The table records 50,000 to 70,000 clones, about nine tenths of them present only once. Material: PBMCs. This rearrangement joins TRBV12-5 to TRBJ2-1; 8 bases match TRBD2. The sequence was obtained from a human donor in good health. Some clones in this sample may be carry-over from other donors' samples. For the CDR3, the DNA is TGTGCTAGTGGTCCCTTAGCGGGAAGGGACAATGAGCAGTTCTTC. It is translated as CASGPLAGRDNEQFF.